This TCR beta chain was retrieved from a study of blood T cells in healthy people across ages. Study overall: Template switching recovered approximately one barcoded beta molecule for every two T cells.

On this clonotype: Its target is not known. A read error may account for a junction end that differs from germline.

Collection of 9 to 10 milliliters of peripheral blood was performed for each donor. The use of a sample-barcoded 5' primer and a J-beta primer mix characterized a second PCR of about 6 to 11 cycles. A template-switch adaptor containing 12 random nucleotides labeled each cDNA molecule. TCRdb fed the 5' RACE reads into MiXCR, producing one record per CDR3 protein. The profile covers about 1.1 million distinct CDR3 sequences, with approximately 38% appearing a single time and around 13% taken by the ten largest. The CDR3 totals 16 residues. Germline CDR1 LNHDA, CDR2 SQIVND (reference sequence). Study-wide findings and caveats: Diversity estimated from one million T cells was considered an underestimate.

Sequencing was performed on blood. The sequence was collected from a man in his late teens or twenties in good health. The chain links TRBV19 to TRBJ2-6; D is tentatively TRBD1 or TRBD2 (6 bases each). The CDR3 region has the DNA TGTGCCAGTAGTATTGATAGGGCTACGGGGGCCAACGTCCCGACTTTC. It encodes CASSIDRATGANVPTF.